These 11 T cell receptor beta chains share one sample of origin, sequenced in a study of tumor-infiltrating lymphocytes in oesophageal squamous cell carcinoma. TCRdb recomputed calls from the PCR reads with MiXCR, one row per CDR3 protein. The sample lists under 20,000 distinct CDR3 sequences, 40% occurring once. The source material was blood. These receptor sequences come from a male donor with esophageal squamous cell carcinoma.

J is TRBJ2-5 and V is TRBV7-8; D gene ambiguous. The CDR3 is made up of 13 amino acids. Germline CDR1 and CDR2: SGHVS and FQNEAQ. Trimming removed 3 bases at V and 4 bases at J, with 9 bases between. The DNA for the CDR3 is TGTGCCAGCAGCTTTTCGGGCGGAGAGACCCAGTACTTC. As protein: CASSFSGGETQYF.

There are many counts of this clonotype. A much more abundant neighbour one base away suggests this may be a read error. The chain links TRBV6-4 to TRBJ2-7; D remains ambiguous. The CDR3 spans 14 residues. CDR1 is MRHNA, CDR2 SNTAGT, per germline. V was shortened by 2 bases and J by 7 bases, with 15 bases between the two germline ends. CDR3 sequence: CASSDLDGDNEQYF. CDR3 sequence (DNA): TGTGCCAGCAGTGACCTGGACGGTGACAATGAGCAGTACTTC.

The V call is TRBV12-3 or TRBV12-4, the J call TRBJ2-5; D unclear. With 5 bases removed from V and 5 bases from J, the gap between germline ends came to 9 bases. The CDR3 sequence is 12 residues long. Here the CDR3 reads CASSPSYETQYF. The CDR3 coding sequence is TGTGCCAGCAGTCCATCTTATGAGACCCAGTACTTC.

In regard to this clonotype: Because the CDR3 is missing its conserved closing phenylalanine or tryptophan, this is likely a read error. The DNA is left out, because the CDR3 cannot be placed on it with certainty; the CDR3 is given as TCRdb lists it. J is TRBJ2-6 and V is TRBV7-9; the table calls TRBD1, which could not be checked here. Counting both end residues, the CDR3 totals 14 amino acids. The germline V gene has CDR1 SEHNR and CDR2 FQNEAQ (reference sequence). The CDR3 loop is CASSLSGNEQFFGA.

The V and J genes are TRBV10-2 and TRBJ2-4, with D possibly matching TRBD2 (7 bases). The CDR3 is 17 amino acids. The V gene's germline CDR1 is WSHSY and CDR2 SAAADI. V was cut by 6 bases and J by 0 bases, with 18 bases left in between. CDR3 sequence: CASRPGEGGLAKNIQYF. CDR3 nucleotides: TGCGCCAGCAGACCAGGGGAGGGGGGATTAGCCAAAAACATTCAGTACTTC.

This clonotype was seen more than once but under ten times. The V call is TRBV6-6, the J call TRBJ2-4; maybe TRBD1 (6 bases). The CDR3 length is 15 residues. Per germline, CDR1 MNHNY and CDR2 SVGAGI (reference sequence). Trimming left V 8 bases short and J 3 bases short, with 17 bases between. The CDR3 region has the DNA TGTGCCAGCGGCCCGAGAGGGGGTGGCAAAAACATTCAGTACTTC. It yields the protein CASGPRGGGKNIQYF.

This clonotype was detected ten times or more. In nucleotides, the CDR3 is TGTGCCAGCACCCCAGTGGGACTAAACTCCTACAATGAGCAGTACTTC. This sequence encodes CASTPVGLNSYNEQYF. The rearrangement uses TRBV7-8 and TRBJ2-7, with 7 bases that match TRBD2. From germline, CDR1 is SGHVS and CDR2 FQNEAQ. This CDR3 is 16 amino acids long. V gave up 7 bases and J gave up 7 bases; unmatched junction bases: 19.

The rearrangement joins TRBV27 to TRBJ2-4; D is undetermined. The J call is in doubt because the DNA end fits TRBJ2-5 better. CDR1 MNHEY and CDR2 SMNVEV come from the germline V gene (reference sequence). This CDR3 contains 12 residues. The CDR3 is CASSSQKETQYF. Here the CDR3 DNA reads TGTGCCAGCAGTTCCCAGAAAGAGACCCAGTACTTC.

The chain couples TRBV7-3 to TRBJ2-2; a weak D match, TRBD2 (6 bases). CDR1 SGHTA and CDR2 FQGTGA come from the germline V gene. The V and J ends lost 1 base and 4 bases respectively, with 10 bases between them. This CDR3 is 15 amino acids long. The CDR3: CASSLIGSVTGELFF. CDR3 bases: TGTGCCAGCAGCTTAATCGGGAGTGTCACCGGGGAGCTGTTTTTT.

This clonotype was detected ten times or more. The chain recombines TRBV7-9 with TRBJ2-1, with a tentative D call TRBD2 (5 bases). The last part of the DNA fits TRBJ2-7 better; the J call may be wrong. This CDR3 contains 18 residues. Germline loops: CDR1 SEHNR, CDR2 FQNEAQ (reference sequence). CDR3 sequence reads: CASSLTRVAGSSYNEQYF. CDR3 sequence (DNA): TGTGCCAGCAGCTTAACCCGGGTGGCTGGGAGCTCCTACAATGAGCAGTACTTC.

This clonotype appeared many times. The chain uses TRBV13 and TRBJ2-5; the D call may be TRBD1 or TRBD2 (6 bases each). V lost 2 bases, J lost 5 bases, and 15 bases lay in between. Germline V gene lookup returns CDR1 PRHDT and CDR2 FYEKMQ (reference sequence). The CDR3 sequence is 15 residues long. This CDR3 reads CASSLSGALGETQYF. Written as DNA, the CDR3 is TGTGCCAGCAGCTTATCGGGGGCGCTTGGGGAGACCCAGTACTTC.